This note documents a single T cell receptor beta chain sequence. Its antigen remains unidentified. The assay was immunoSEQ multiplex PCR, and TCRdb's table has in-frame clones only and misses some. Of roughly 520,000 clones listed, 90% to 97% are singletons. The sample belongs to a study of shared clonotypes between healthy human individuals. About the research overall: Each donor contributed plates that comprised three CD4 naive, three CD4 memory, two CD8 naive and one CD8 memory. Study results and caveats: Rarefaction gave evidence that sorted-subset sequencing remained incomplete despite large depth.

In germline, CDR1 is KGHSH, CDR2 LQKENI. Deletions cut 0 bases from V and 5 bases from J, with 10 bases between. The CDR3 sequence is 14 residues long. Sequenced: naive CD4+ T cells sorted from blood. Subset in this sample: CD45RA+ positively selected. The clonotype originates from a woman aged 30 to 39 in good health. The V and J genes are TRBV18 and TRBJ2-5, with D unclear. In nucleotides, the CDR3 is TGTGCCAGCTCACCACCGGTGACGAGGGAGACCCAGTACTTC. Translated, it gives CASSPPVTRETQYF.